Following are 31 T cell receptor beta chains from one sample sequenced in a study of response to subunit inactivated influenza vaccine. Each CDR3 protein gets one entry after TCRdb re-called the RT-PCR reads with MiXCR. The repertoire has about 180,000 distinct CDR3 sequences, about a tenth of them found once; the top ten carry about a tenth. Sequencing was performed on non-naive T cells sorted from PBMCs, taken on the day of vaccination. The receptors stem from a man in his fifties who received an inactivated influenza vaccine.

This clonotype occurred many times. The chain combines TRBV4-2 with TRBJ2-2, with 11 positions matching TRBD2. Losses at the gene ends were 0 bases for V and 14 bases for J; bases not matched to a gene: 8. The CDR3 extends over 15 amino acids. The germline V gene has CDR1 LGHNA and CDR2 YNFKEQ. The CDR3 DNA sequence: TGTGCCAGCAGCCAAGATGGTAGCGGGAGGGCCGGACTGTTTTTT. Its translation is CASSQDGSGRAGLFF.

This clonotype was counted many times. This chain links TRBV6-2 or TRBV6-3 with TRBJ2-3; 9 positions match TRBD1. Unmatched junction bases numbered 10, after V lost 4 bases and J lost 2 bases. This CDR3 region has 17 residues. Germline values: CDR1 MNHEY, CDR2 SVGEGT. The CDR3 DNA reads as TGTGCCAGCAGTTTCCCCAGAGACAGGGGGGACACAGATACGCAGTATTTT. Amino acid sequence: CASSFPRDRGDTDTQYF.

On this clonotype: A much larger clonotype is one base distant, so this may be a read error. The DNA for the CDR3 is TGTGCCAGCAGCTTAGTTCCCGGGGCTAGCCGGGTCAATGAGCAGTTCTTC. This sequence encodes CASSLVPGASRVNEQFF. The rearrangement joins TRBV7-2 to TRBJ2-1; D assignment may be TRBD1 or TRBD2 (5 bases each). Trimming pared 1 base from V and 6 bases from J, leaving 19 bases between. The CDR3 is made up of 17 amino acids. In germline, CDR1 is SGHTA, CDR2 FQGNSA.

The V and J genes are TRBV7-2 and TRBJ2-6; perhaps D is TRBD1 or TRBD2 (6 bases each). V was clipped by 3 bases and J by 4 bases, with 13 bases between them. Germline CDR1 SGHTA, CDR2 FQGNSA. The CDR3 contains 16 residues. The CDR3 protein is CASSFGGAGGANVLTF. As DNA, the CDR3 is TGTGCCAGCAGCTTCGGGGGCGCGGGAGGGGCCAACGTCCTGACTTTC.

In this sample, this clonotype turned up many times. The rearrangement joins TRBV5-1 to TRBJ2-3, with 12 bases matching TRBD2. There are 16 residues in the CDR3. Per germline, CDR1 SGHRS and CDR2 YFSETQ. V lost 0 bases and J lost 5; bases outside the gene matches: 4. CDR3 loop: CASSLGTSGGQDTQYF. The CDR3 DNA follows: TGCGCCAGCAGCTTGGGCACTAGCGGGGGGCAAGATACGCAGTATTTT.

Ten or more counts support this clonotype. The chain couples TRBV4-2 to TRBJ1-6; D unclear. In germline, CDR1 is LGHNA, CDR2 YNFKEQ. With 0 bases removed from V and 4 bases from J, the gap between germline ends came to 10 bases. This CDR3 comprises 16 residues. This chain's CDR3 is CASSQDMAIYNSPLHF. DNA for the CDR3: TGTGCCAGCAGCCAAGATATGGCAATTTATAATTCACCCCTCCACTTT.

CDR3 sequence (DNA): TGTGCCAGCAGCCAGAGGGTCACGAACACTGAAGCTTTCTTT. Translated: CASSQRVTNTEAFF. The V and J genes are TRBV3-1 and TRBJ1-1; D gene unclear. Trimming stripped 3 bases from V and 1 base from J, with 9 bases between. Germline-derived CDR1 and CDR2 are LGHDT and YNNKEL (reference sequence). The CDR3 extends over 14 amino acids.

This chain links TRBV12-3 or TRBV12-4 with TRBJ1-1; D possibly corresponds to TRBD1 (6 bases). CDR3 length: 13 amino acids. Trimming removed 3 bases at V and 4 bases at J, with 9 bases between. The CDR3 nucleotides read TGTGCCAGCAGTTTTGTCAGGGGCACTGAAGCTTTCTTT. Its translation is CASSFVRGTEAFF.

This clonotype was seen a few times. The chain joins TRBV12-3 or TRBV12-4 to TRBJ2-7; no reliable D call. The CDR3 extends over 15 amino acids. Trimming pared 4 bases from V and 5 bases from J, leaving 18 bases between. The CDR3 loop reads CASSSSSGPRNEQYF. The CDR3, as DNA: TGTGCCAGCAGTTCGTCCTCCGGGCCACGGAACGAGCAGTACTTC.

This clonotype was detected only a few times. The chain combines TRBV27 with TRBJ2-1; 8 positions agree with TRBD1. Germline V gene data show CDR1 as MNHEY and CDR2 as SMNVEV (reference sequence). The length of the CDR3 is 14 residues. Trimming took 8 bases from V and 5 from J; bases not matched to a gene: 8. This CDR3 reads CASSRTGWNNEQFF. CDR3 DNA sequence: TGTGCCAGCTCCAGGACAGGGTGGAACAATGAGCAGTTCTTC.

The J gene is TRBJ2-7, the V gene TRBV5-1; D may be TRBD2 (5 bases). This CDR3 has 15 residues. CDR1 and CDR2 from the germline V gene are SGHRS and YFSETQ. Trimming shortened V by 0 bases and J by 2 bases, and 12 bases separated the two germline ends. DNA of the CDR3: TGCGCCAGCAGCTTGGCTGATAGCGAGGCCTACGAGCAGTACTTC. Its translation is CASSLADSEAYEQYF.

This chain uses TRBV20-1 with TRBJ2-2; 7 bases line up with TRBD1. J gave up 6 bases and V 5 bases, and 9 bases lay outside the gene matches. CDR1 is DFQATT, CDR2 SNEGSKA, per germline (reference sequence). This CDR3 is built from 14 residues. The CDR3 here is CSARRQGGAGELFF. Written as DNA, the CDR3 is TGCAGTGCTCGACGACAGGGCGGTGCCGGGGAGCTGTTTTTT.

Worth noting for this clonotype: One junction end does not reproduce the germline sequence, and a read error may be involved. The chain recombines TRBV20-1 with TRBJ2-7; 12 nucleotides agree with TRBD2. Germline loops: CDR1 DFQATT, CDR2 SNEGSKA (reference sequence). The CDR3 consists of 14 residues. The CDR3: CSARETSGSYEQYF. DNA for the CDR3: TGCAGTGCTCGAGAGACTAGCGGGAGTTACGAGCAGTACTTC.

At least ten counts were recorded for this clonotype. This chain links TRBV12-3 or TRBV12-4 with TRBJ2-5; D is ambiguous. V was clipped by 6 bases and J by 1 base, with 6 bases between them. The CDR3 consists of 12 residues. In DNA, the CDR3 is TGTGCCAGCAGCCGGACCCAAGAGACCCAGTACTTC. It encodes CASSRTQETQYF.

This clonotype was seen a handful of times. V and J are TRBV30 and TRBJ2-3, with 8 bases aligning to TRBD2. CDR3 size: 15 residues. Germline V gene lookup returns CDR1 GTSNPN and CDR2 SVGIG (reference sequence). The V and J ends lost 0 bases and 4 bases, in that order; junction bases with no gene match: 6. As DNA, the CDR3 is TGTGCCTGGAGTGTGGGGAGCGGGAGATCAGATACGCAGTATTTT. It codes for CAWSVGSGRSDTQYF. Combining the CDR3 with reference TRBV30 and TRBJ2-3 gives the whole variable domain SQTIHQWPATLVQPVGSPLSLECTVEGTSNPNLYWYRQAAGRGLQLLFYSVGIGQISSEVPQNLSASRPQDRQFILSSKKLLLSDSGFYLCAWSVGSGRSDTQYFGPGTRLTVL.

This clonotype was detected only a few times. This rearrangement joins TRBV12-3 or TRBV12-4 to TRBJ1-5; a possible D gene is TRBD1 (6 bases). This CDR3 is 17 amino acids long. V lost 4 bases, J lost 8 bases, and 24 bases lay in between. CDR3 nucleotides: TGTGCCAGCAGTTCCCTCCCCACGGGGCGGGGGCCTGAGCCCCAGCATTTT. Its translation is CASSSLPTGRGPEPQHF.

The chain uses TRBV4-3 and TRBJ2-7, with TRBD1 identical over 8 bases. This CDR3 region has 14 residues. The germline V gene has CDR1 LGHNA and CDR2 YSLEER. V lost 5 bases to trimming and J lost 3 bases; unmatched junction nucleotides: 6. CDR3 amino acids: CASSSRTGNYEQYF. The CDR3 DNA is TGCGCCAGCAGCTCCCGGACAGGGAACTACGAGCAGTACTTC.

This chain uses TRBV11-1 with TRBJ2-7; 9 nucleotides line up with TRBD1. V was clipped by 5 bases and J by 0 bases; unmatched bases: 5. Germline-derived CDR1 and CDR2 are SGHAT and FQDESV (reference sequence). The CDR3 is 15 amino acids. CDR3 residues: CASSRDRGFSYEQYF. CDR3 bases: TGTGCCAGCAGCCGTGACAGGGGGTTCTCCTACGAGCAGTACTTC.

This clonotype showed up just a few times. V gene TRBV21-1 combines with J gene TRBJ1-5; TRBD1, the table's D call, was not compared with the DNA. TRBV21-1 is an annotated pseudogene. This CDR3 spans 18 amino acids. The chain's CDR3 is CASRSGDKDLRGNQPQHF. The CDR3 coding sequence is TGTGCCAGCCGGTCGGGGGACAAAGATCTTCGAGGCAATCAGCCCCAGCATTTT.

This chain uses TRBV2 with TRBJ2-1; perhaps D is TRBD1 or TRBD2 (6 bases each). The V gene's germline CDR1 is SNHLY and CDR2 FYNNEI. This CDR3 comprises 15 residues. Trimming took 2 bases from V and 3 from J, leaving 11 bases between them. The chain's CDR3 is CASSEMGGVYNEQFF. The CDR3 DNA reads as TGTGCCAGCAGTGAAATGGGGGGCGTCTACAATGAGCAGTTCTTC.

This clonotype showed up just a few times. The chain combines TRBV29-1 with TRBJ2-3; D not resolved. V gave up 4 bases and J gave up 5 bases, with 10 bases separating them. The CDR3 loop spans 12 amino acids. Germline V gene lookup returns CDR1 SQVTM and CDR2 ANQGSEA. This chain's CDR3 is CSVAQAVDTQYF. CDR3 DNA sequence: TGCAGCGTTGCCCAGGCGGTAGATACGCAGTATTTT.

This clonotype was seen repeatedly, ten times or more. The rearrangement joins TRBV9 to TRBJ2-1; no reliable D call. The CDR3 loop spans 17 amino acids. Per germline, CDR1 SGDLS and CDR2 YYNGEE. The V end lost 1 base, the J end lost 0 bases, and 14 bases lay between the germline ends. This CDR3 reads CASSVSAPAGSYNEQFF. The CDR3 DNA reads as TGTGCCAGCAGCGTATCCGCCCCGGCAGGCTCCTACAATGAGCAGTTCTTC.

The chain combines TRBV5-1 with TRBJ2-2; 8 nucleotides align to TRBD2. V was pared by 2 bases and J by 4 bases, with 16 bases of the junction left unmatched. The V gene's germline CDR1 is SGHRS and CDR2 YFSETQ. The CDR3 has 19 residues. The CDR3 sequence is CASSFGGGFYTDGTGELFF. The CDR3 DNA sequence: TGCGCCAGCAGCTTCGGGGGGGGATTCTACACCGATGGCACCGGGGAGCTGTTTTTT.

The chain employs TRBV7-9 and TRBJ1-5; TRBD1 is a possible D gene (6 bases). V was pared by 4 bases and J by 3 bases, with 13 bases between. CDR3 length: 15 residues. Germline CDR1 reads SEHNR; CDR2 reads FQNEAQ (reference sequence). This CDR3 reads CASSSGGGHNQPQHF. DNA for the CDR3: TGTGCCAGCAGCTCGGGGGGGGGACACAATCAGCCCCAGCATTTT.

This clonotype was detected only a few times. The chain carries TRBV3-1 and TRBJ2-2, with D possibly being TRBD1 (5 bases). V lost 0 bases to trimming and J lost 0 bases, with 11 bases between them. The germline V gene encodes CDR1 LGHDT and CDR2 YNNKEL (reference sequence). This CDR3 is built from 17 residues. CDR3 in DNA: TGTGCCAGCAGCCAAGATCCGACAGCTACGAACACCGGGGAGCTGTTTTTT. Translation: CASSQDPTATNTGELFF.

This clonotype was detected only once. The genes are TRBV30 and TRBJ2-2; no clear D. Germline CDR1 reads GTSNPN; CDR2 reads SVGIG (reference sequence). V lost 5 bases to trimming and J lost 0 bases, with 7 bases between them. There are 13 residues in the CDR3. The CDR3 loop reads CAWWRSNTGELFF. DNA for the CDR3: TGTGCCTGGTGGAGATCGAACACCGGGGAGCTGTTTTTT.

The genes are TRBV2 and TRBJ2-3, with unresolved D. Germline V CDR1 and CDR2: SNHLY, FYNNEI. Trimming took 5 bases from V and 1 from J, leaving 10 bases between them. There are 14 residues in the CDR3. CDR3 protein: CASSWGSGTDTQYF. The DNA for the CDR3 is TGTGCCAGCAGTTGGGGTTCGGGCACAGATACGCAGTATTTT.

The chain has TRBV4-3 and TRBJ2-7, with 9 positions matching TRBD1. The trim removed 0 bases at V and 5 bases at J, leaving 5 bases unmatched. The CDR3 contains 15 residues. Germline CDR1 is LGHNA and CDR2 is YSLEER. CDR3 in DNA: TGCGCCAGCAGCCAAGAGGAGGGACAGGGCCACGAGCAGTACTTC. As protein: CASSQEEGQGHEQYF.

The sample holds many counts of this clonotype. The chain has TRBV5-1 and TRBJ2-2; 12 bases are shared with TRBD2. Germline CDR1 reads SGHRS; CDR2 reads YFSETQ. Trimming removed 5 bases from V and 0 bases from J; junction bases left unmatched: 5. The CDR3 runs 17 residues. The CDR3 DNA follows: TGCGCCAGCAGATCCGGACTAGCGGGGACGAACACCGGGGAGCTGTTTTTT. It yields the protein CASRSGLAGTNTGELFF.

V usage is TRBV20-1 and J usage is TRBJ2-1; TRBD2 agrees at 8 bases. Germline CDR1 DFQATT, CDR2 SNEGSKA (reference sequence). This CDR3 has 16 residues. Trimming at V came to 0 bases and at J to 5 bases, leaving 9 bases not matched to a gene. CDR3 DNA sequence: TGCAGTGCTAGAGATTTGGCGGGAGGCTTCCACAATGAGCAGTTCTTC. Amino acid sequence: CSARDLAGGFHNEQFF.

This clonotype was counted ten times or more. The V call is TRBV12-3 or TRBV12-4, the J call TRBJ2-1; 10 bases line up with TRBD2. J gave up 10 bases and V 6 bases, and 12 bases lay outside the gene matches. This CDR3 spans 15 amino acids. The CDR3 sequence is CASSLSGSGGQEQFF. The CDR3 DNA reads TGTGCCAGCAGCCTCTCCGGTAGCGGGGGGCAGGAGCAGTTCTTC.